The entry below gives a single T cell receptor beta chain sequence along with its context. TCRdb reprocessed the 5' RACE reads and stores each CDR3 protein as one record, lacking DNA. Its clone listing holds about 460,000 distinct CDR3 sequences. The sample originates from a study of T cells expressing NK-cell markers. For the study at large: Among eight sequenced donors, seven carried HCMV seropositivity while one was seronegative.

Germline-derived CDR1 and CDR2 are LNHDA and SQIVND (reference sequence). The CDR3 runs to 17 residues. The sequenced sample consisted of blood T cells: a sorted CD56 or NKG2C T cell subset, CD4+ or CD8+ T cells, or bulk PBMC T cells (not recorded which). The V call is TRBV19, the J call TRBJ2-6; the D call from TCRdb, TRBD1, cannot be confirmed without DNA. This TCR came from a woman aged 50 to 60 in good health. CDR3 sequence reads: CASSILGASSGANVLTF.